The present T cell receptor (beta chain) was sequenced within a study of blood T cell repertoires in COVID-19. Germline V CDR1 and CDR2: MDHEN, SYDVKM. V gave up 2 bases and J gave up 0 bases, with 11 bases separating them. CDR3 length: 17 residues. Each participant's cohort was designated according to participant-reported clinical history. Under the authors' procedure: The assay estimated nucleated cells by amplifying reference gene primers. The protocol was immunoSEQ multiplex PCR, while the TCRdb copy is restricted to in-frame clones and leaves out a portion. The D gene and trimming were derived from the DNA, and the V and J assignments and clone size from that table. This table has 250,000 to 300,000 clones, roughly 93% appearing once.

Sequencing was carried out using PBMCs or T cells enriched from blood (not recorded which). The TCR sequence derives from a woman aged 40 to 49 with acute COVID-19. J is TRBJ1-6 and V is TRBV28, with D uncertain. In nucleotides, the CDR3 is TGTGCCAGCAGTTTACTGTCTTTGAGCTCCTATAATTCACCCCTCCACTTT. Its translation is CASSLLSLSSYNSPLHF.